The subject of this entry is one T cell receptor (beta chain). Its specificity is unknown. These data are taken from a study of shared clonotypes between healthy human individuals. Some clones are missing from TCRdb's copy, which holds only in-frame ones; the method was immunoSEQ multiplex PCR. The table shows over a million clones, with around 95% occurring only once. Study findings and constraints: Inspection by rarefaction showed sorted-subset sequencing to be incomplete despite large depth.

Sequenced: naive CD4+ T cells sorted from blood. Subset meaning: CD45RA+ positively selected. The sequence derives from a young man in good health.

The CDR3 sequence: CASTIIPGQGYEQYF. The CDR3 DNA sequence: TGCGCCAGCACCATTATCCCCGGACAGGGATACGAGCAGTACTTC. V is TRBV5-1 and J is TRBJ2-7; 8 bases match TRBD1. V dropped 6 bases and J dropped 4; count of bases not matched to a gene: 12. The CDR3 covers 15 residues. Germline V CDR1 and CDR2: SGHRS, YFSETQ.